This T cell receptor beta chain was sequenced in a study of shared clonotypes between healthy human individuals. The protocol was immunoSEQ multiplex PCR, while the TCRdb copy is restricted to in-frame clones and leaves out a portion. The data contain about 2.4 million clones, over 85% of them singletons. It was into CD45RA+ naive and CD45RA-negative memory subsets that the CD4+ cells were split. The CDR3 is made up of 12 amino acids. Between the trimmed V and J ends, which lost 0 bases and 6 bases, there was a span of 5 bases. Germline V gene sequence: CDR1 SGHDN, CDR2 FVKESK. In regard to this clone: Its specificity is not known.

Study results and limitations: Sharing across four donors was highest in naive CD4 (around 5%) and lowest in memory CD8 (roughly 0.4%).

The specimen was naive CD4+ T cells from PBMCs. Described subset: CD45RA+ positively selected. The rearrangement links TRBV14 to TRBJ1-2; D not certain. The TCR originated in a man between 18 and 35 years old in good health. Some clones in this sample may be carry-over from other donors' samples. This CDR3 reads CASSQDSDGYTF. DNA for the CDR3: TGTGCCAGCAGCCAAGACAGCGATGGCTACACCTTC. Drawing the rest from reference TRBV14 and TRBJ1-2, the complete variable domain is EAGVTQFPSHSVIEKGQTVTLRCDPISGHDNLYWYRRVMGKEIKFLLHFVKESKQDESGMPNNRFLAERTGGTYSTLKVQPAELEDSGVYFCASSQDSDGYTFGSGTRLTVV.